This T cell receptor beta chain was sequenced during a study of Graves' ophthalmopathy and Graves' hyperthyroidism. Findings and limits, study-wide: The model predicted ophthalmopathy progression with roughly 71% sensitivity and less than 80% specificity. Built on 13 signatures, a model told ophthalmopathy apart from stable hyperthyroidism with roughly 88% sensitivity and around 80% specificity.

This clonotype was observed a few times. No antigen is known for it. The CDR3 is made up of 15 amino acids. V lost 5 bases, J lost 3 bases, and 5 bases stayed unmatched. CDR1 is MNHNS, CDR2 SASEGT, per germline. Amplified material comprised TCR beta CDR3 regions derived from RNA transcripts. First-round RT-PCR used HTBI primers; second-round multiplex PCR followed. TCRdb reprocessed the multiplex PCR reads via MiXCR and lists one record per CDR3 protein. The profile shows just over 600,000 distinct CDR3 sequences, 20% to 25% of them singletons. The source of this sequence is a young woman with stable Graves' hyperthyroidism. Some clones in this sample may be carry-over from other donors' samples. The sequenced sample was peripheral blood. The genes are TRBV6-1 and TRBJ2-7; 12 nucleotides line up with TRBD2. DNA for the CDR3: TGTGCCAGCAGTCGCCGGACTAGCGGGAACTACGAGCAGTACTTC. This codes for CASSRRTSGNYEQYF.